The 13 T cell receptor beta chains in this list originate from one sample, sequenced in a study of shared clonotypes between healthy human individuals. Measured with immunoSEQ multiplex PCR; TCRdb has only the in-frame clones, and not every one. Among some 2,000,000 clones listed, roughly 95% were seen once. Sequences were obtained from naive CD4+ T cells sorted from blood. Noted subset: CD45RA+ positively selected. The receptors here all came from a young man in good health.

V gene TRBV6-1 combines with J gene TRBJ2-5; maybe TRBD2 (6 bases). V was pared by 5 bases and J by 3 bases, with 13 bases between. The CDR3 covers 14 residues. In germline, CDR1 is MNHNS, CDR2 SASEGT. This CDR3 is CASSRGVAEETQYF. CDR3 sequence (DNA): TGTGCCAGCAGTCGCGGGGTGGCTGAAGAGACCCAGTACTTC.

This clone was seen only a few times. The chain recombines TRBV4-3 with TRBJ2-5; 10 bases fit TRBD2. The germline gives CDR1 LGHNA, CDR2 YSLEER. Unmatched junction bases numbered 5, after V lost 2 bases and J lost 5 bases. The CDR3 loop spans 15 amino acids. CDR3 loop: CASSQTSGIFETQYF. In DNA form, the CDR3 reads TGCGCCAGCAGCCAAACTAGCGGGATATTCGAGACCCAGTACTTC.

This clone has only one observation. The chain joins TRBV7-8 to TRBJ1-5, with TRBD1 matching 7 bases. The CDR3 totals 16 residues. The germline V gene has CDR1 SGHVS and CDR2 FQNEAQ. J gave up 0 bases and V 1 base, and 3 bases lay outside the gene matches. In nucleotides, the CDR3 is TGTGCCAGCAGCTTAGTTACAGGGGCTAGCAATCAGCCCCAGCATTTT. Its protein product is CASSLVTGASNQPQHF.

The chain links TRBV2 to TRBJ2-2; the match to TRBD2 covers 11 bases. CDR3 length: 17 amino acids. Germline trimming cut 2 bases from V and 6 bases from J; bases unmatched to any gene: 8. Germline V CDR1 and CDR2: SNHLY, FYNNEI. CDR3 residues: CASSETLLAGGPGELFF. The CDR3 coding sequence is TGTGCCAGCAGTGAAACCCTTCTAGCGGGAGGCCCCGGGGAGCTGTTTTTT.

This CDR3 is CASSYLRGPNTGELFF. In nucleotides, the CDR3 is TGTGCCAGCAGTTACTTGCGGGGCCCGAACACCGGGGAGCTGTTTTTT. The rearrangement links TRBV6-5 to TRBJ2-2; a weak D match, TRBD2 (6 bases). The CDR3 is 16 amino acids. Trimming shortened V by 1 base and J by 0 bases, and 9 bases separated the two germline ends. Per the germline V gene, CDR1 is MNHEY and CDR2 is SVGAGI.

This clone was observed a single time. CDR3 in DNA: TGTGCCAGCAGTGAAAGGACCCAGGGATCCCTCTCTAGAAAGAACACTGAAGCTTTCTTT. It translates to CASSERTQGSLSRKNTEAFF. This chain joins TRBV6-1 and TRBJ1-1, with a possible D match to TRBD1 (5 bases). The CDR3 has 20 amino acids. The V end was cut by 2 bases, the J end by 1 base, with 26 bases between. Germline V CDR1 and CDR2: MNHNS, SASEGT.

This chain connects TRBV5-1 to TRBJ2-1, with TRBD2 identical over 11 bases. Losses at the gene ends were 5 bases for V and 8 bases for J; bases not matched to a gene: 6. Germline loops: CDR1 SGHRS, CDR2 YFSETQ. The CDR3 runs to 14 residues. CDR3 DNA: TGCGCCAGCAGATCTAGCGGGAGGAACCATGAGCAGTTCTTC. Its translation is CASRSSGRNHEQFF.

The chain has TRBV4-1 and TRBJ2-7; 7 positions agree with TRBD2. CDR1 MGHRA and CDR2 YSYEKL come from the germline V gene. V shed 4 bases, J shed 5 bases, and the junction held 8 bases outside the gene matches. This CDR3 comprises 14 residues. CDR3 loop: CASSLGLVGHEQYF. The CDR3 DNA reads TGCGCCAGCAGCCTCGGACTAGTAGGCCACGAGCAGTACTTC.

This chain connects TRBV4-3 to TRBJ1-2; D perhaps matches TRBD1 (5 bases). Germline V lookup: CDR1 LGHNA, CDR2 YSLEER. Deletions cut 2 bases from V and 4 bases from J, with 11 bases between. This CDR3 has 14 residues. CDR3 loop: CASSQNAGPYGYTF. CDR3 nucleotide sequence: TGCGCCAGCAGCCAAAATGCGGGGCCCTATGGCTACACCTTC.

The chain links TRBV6-5 to TRBJ2-3; D remains ambiguous. Germline CDR1 is MNHEY and CDR2 is SVGAGI. Trimming left V 0 bases short and J 3 bases short, with 10 bases between. This CDR3 comprises 15 residues. CDR3 in DNA: TGTGCCAGCAGTTACTCGAATCGCAAAACAGATACGCAGTATTTT. Its protein product is CASSYSNRKTDTQYF.

The chain employs TRBV19 and TRBJ2-7; D gene ambiguous. The CDR3 totals 13 residues. Germline V gene sequence: CDR1 LNHDA, CDR2 SQIVND (reference sequence). Trimming cost V 7 bases and J 1 base, with 11 bases left between them. The DNA of the CDR3 is TGTGCCAGTACGGGCAGTCGATCCTACGAGCAGTACTTC. Protein product: CASTGSRSYEQYF.

Turning to this clone: Other DNA sequences in the same sample also yield this CDR3. This chain connects TRBV6-5 to TRBJ1-6, with 11 bases lining up with TRBD1. Per germline, CDR1 MNHEY and CDR2 SVGAGI. The CDR3 consists of 14 residues. With 5 bases clipped from V and 10 bases from J, the junction kept 4 bases outside the gene matches. CDR3 in amino acids: CASSRTGGGSPLHF. The DNA for the CDR3 is TGTGCCAGCAGTAGGACAGGGGGCGGATCACCCCTCCACTTT.

CDR3: CASSHEGTGSYGYTF. The DNA for the CDR3 is TGTGCCAGCAGCCATGAAGGGACAGGGAGCTATGGCTACACCTTC. V is TRBV7-9 and J is TRBJ1-2, with 9 bases aligning to TRBD1. J was trimmed by 4 bases and V by 5 bases; bases with no gene match: 8. The CDR3 runs 15 residues. Per germline, CDR1 SEHNR and CDR2 FQNEAQ (reference sequence).